These 3 T cell receptor beta chains share one sample of origin, sequenced in a study of blood T cell repertoires in COVID-19. Generated by immunoSEQ multiplex PCR, the TCRdb table keeps only in-frame clones and is missing some. The table lists 250,000 to 350,000 clones, 86% of them singletons, with more than 9% in the top ten. Sequencing was done on a sample of PBMCs or T cells enriched from blood (not recorded which). All receptors derive from a young woman who had recovered from COVID-19.

The J gene is TRBJ2-7, the V gene TRBV28; 7 bases fit TRBD2. CDR3 length equals 14 residues. Germline V CDR1 and CDR2: MDHEN, SYDVKM. With V trimmed by 5 bases and J by 4 bases, 8 bases remained unmatched. The CDR3 reads CASSRGGPAYEQYF. The CDR3 region has the DNA TGTGCCAGCAGTCGGGGAGGGCCCGCGTACGAGCAGTACTTC.

This clone has ten or more counts. The chain has TRBV7-9 and TRBJ2-2, with TRBD2 as a possible D gene (6 bases). V was trimmed by 6 bases and J by 5 bases, leaving 19 bases between them. Germline assignment: CDR1 SEHNR and CDR2 FQNEAQ (reference sequence). CDR3 size: 16 residues. The CDR3 is CASSHIPGLGTGELFF. For the CDR3, the DNA is TGTGCCAGCAGTCATATTCCGGGACTCGGGACCGGGGAGCTGTTTTTT. Based on the CDR3 plus reference TRBV7-9 and TRBJ2-2, the full variable domain is DTGVSQNPRHKITKRGQNVTFRCDPISEHNRLYWYRQTLGQGPEFLTYFQNEAQLEKSRLLSDRFSAERPKGSFSTLEIQRTEQGDSAMYLCASSHIPGLGTGELFFGEGSRLTVL.

As to this clone: In the same sample, other DNA sequences code for this CDR3. The V and J genes are TRBV3-1 (or the pseudogene TRBV3-2) and TRBJ2-2; D is ambiguous. The germline V and J ends were trimmed by 1 base and 4 bases, with 4 bases remaining between them. The CDR3 is 13 amino acids. Germline V gene sequence: CDR1 LGHDT, CDR2 YNNKEL (reference sequence). The CDR3 DNA reads TGTGCCAGCAGCCAAGGGCTCACCGGGGAGCTGTTTTTT. It encodes CASSQGLTGELFF.